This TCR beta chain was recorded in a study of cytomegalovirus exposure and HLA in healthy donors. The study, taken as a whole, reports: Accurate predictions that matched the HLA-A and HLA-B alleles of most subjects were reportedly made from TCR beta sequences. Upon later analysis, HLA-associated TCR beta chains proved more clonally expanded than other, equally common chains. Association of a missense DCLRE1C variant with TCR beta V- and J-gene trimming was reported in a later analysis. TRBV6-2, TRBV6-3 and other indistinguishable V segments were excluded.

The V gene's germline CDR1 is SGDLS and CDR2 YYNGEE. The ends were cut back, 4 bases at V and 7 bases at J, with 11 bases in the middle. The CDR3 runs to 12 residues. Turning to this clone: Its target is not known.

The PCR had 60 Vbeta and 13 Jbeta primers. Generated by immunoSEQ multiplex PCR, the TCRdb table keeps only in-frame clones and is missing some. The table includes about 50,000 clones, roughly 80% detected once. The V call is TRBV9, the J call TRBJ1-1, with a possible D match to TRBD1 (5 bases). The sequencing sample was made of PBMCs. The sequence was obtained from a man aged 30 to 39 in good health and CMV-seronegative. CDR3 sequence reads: CASSPQQGEAFF. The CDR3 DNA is TGTGCCAGCAGCCCCCAGCAGGGTGAAGCTTTCTTT.